This is a list of T cell receptor beta chains from one sample in a study of identical twins. TCRdb re-called the 5' RACE reads through MiXCR, storing one row per CDR3 protein. The sample has 640,000 or so distinct CDR3 sequences; 5.5% to 6.5% are singletons. The sequenced material came from naive T cells sorted from blood. Every receptor here comes from a man in his late teens or twenties in good health. The CDR3 runs from the conserved cysteine through the conserved F or W. The D gene is left open where the match is weak.

>14|TRBV5-1|TRBD1
CASSLDQGAYGYTF
>14|TRBV11-3|NA
CASALQNSAGELFF
>19|TRBV11-1|NA
CASSSPWGRPRLVTDTQYF
>12|TRBV12-3/TRBV12-4|NA
CASRSTGSEAFF
>15|TRBV6-5|TRBD1
CASSYGQGPFYGYTF
>16|TRBV4-2|NA
CASSQEPAGGNQPQHF
>16|TRBV12-3/TRBV12-4|TRBD1
CASSPKGANSYNEQFF
>16|TRBV24-1|TRBD2
CATSALGLAGGLEQFF
>16|TRBV6-5|TRBD2
CASSYLGTKGYNEQFF
>18|TRBV24-1|TRBD2
CATSDHGTSLPSQGEQFF
>16|TRBV4-1|NA
CASSQETRGFGNTIYF
>14|TRBV5-1|NA
CASSVTVGTGELFF
>16|TRBV6-1|TRBD2
CASRDGTSGSYYEQYF
>12|TRBV6-1|TRBD1
CASRAGGQPQHF
>13|TRBV29-1|NA
CSVEVGGNQPQHF
>13|TRBV15|TRBD1
CATGTGLADTQYF
>16|TRBV12-3/TRBV12-4|NA
CASSLEGLSGANVLTF
>14|TRBV20-1|NA
CSARDRGRLYEQYF
>15|TRBV18|TRBD1
CASSPEGAPNEKLFF
>14|TRBV20-1|NA
CSARRRISRDTIYF
>17|TRBV6-5|NA
CASSYSMGEVSDQPQHF
>16|TRBV12-3/TRBV12-4|NA
CASSFGGVNSNQPQHF
>14|TRBV27|NA
CASGPWEGNQPQHF
>17|TRBV12-3/TRBV12-4|NA
CASTIRGGMRDVGELFF
>17|TRBV24-1|NA
CATSDSATQFHQETQYF
>13|TRBV29-1|NA
CSVGAGSNQPQHF
>15|TRBV4-3|NA
CASSQETASNQPQHF
>16|TRBV7-9|TRBD2
CASSSWTSGSTGELFF
>15|TRBV4-1|TRBD1
CASSQTRDRNQPQHF
>14|TRBV25-1|NA
CATLDNQHKETQYF
>12|TRBV28|NA
CASWGNTGELFF
>14|TRBV15|NA
CATSTRGGGETQYF
>14|TRBV6-1|NA
CASSRDNPAEKLFF
>17|TRBV4-3|TRBD2
CASSRSWSGSSYNEQFF
>16|TRBV10-3|NA
CAISERLGGGTDTQYF
>14|TRBV6-2/TRBV6-3|NA
CASSSRVSSYEQYF
>16|TRBV28|NA
CASRLGRVTSRETQYF
>16|TRBV20-1|TRBD1
CSARGEQGARDTEAFF
>14|TRBV5-1|NA
CASSLVGRGDTIYF
>16|TRBV27|NA
CASSLRFSPPPEKLFF
>14|TRBV12-3/TRBV12-4|NA
CASSLPGYTGELFF
>15|TRBV12-3/TRBV12-4|TRBD2
CASSPRSGRGNEQFF